Each of the 11 T cell receptor beta chains below was sequenced from the same sample in a study of blood T cell repertoires in COVID-19. Profiling relied on immunoSEQ multiplex PCR, and the TCRdb table lists in-frame clones only, not all of them. The top ten hold 19% of the sample, which has over 95,000 clones, about 89% seen once. Sequences were obtained from peripheral blood. All receptors come from a human donor with acute or convalescent COVID-19. The donor label of this sample is uncertain.

The V gene is TRBV2, the J gene TRBJ2-5, with D tentatively TRBD2 (5 bases). The V gene lost 4 bases and the J gene lost 5 bases, with 11 bases spanning the gap. Germline CDR1 reads SNHLY; CDR2 reads FYNNEI. CDR3 length equals 13 residues. The CDR3 region is CASSATRSETQYF. Written as DNA, the CDR3 is TGTGCCAGCAGTGCTACTAGGTCGGAGACCCAGTACTTC.

The chain employs TRBV4-1 and TRBJ2-1, with 14 bases fitting TRBD2. This CDR3 has 17 residues. V dropped 4 bases and J dropped 1; count of bases not matched to a gene: 3. From germline, CDR1 is MGHRA and CDR2 YSYEKL. The CDR3 loop reads CASSRGLAGESYNEQFF. CDR3 DNA sequence: TGCGCCAGCAGCCGGGGACTAGCGGGAGAATCCTACAATGAGCAGTTCTTC.

The chain employs TRBV11-1 and TRBJ2-2; TRBD2 matches at 7 bases. CDR3 size: 16 residues. Trimming removed 1 base from V and 6 bases from J; junction bases left unmatched: 8. In germline, CDR1 is SGHAT, CDR2 FQDESV (reference sequence). CDR3 protein: CASSLEEGREAGELFF. CDR3 coding DNA: TGTGCCAGCAGCTTAGAAGAGGGGAGGGAAGCCGGGGAGCTGTTTTTT.

This rearrangement joins TRBV6-2 or TRBV6-3 to TRBJ2-7; D gene ambiguous. The germline CDR1 and CDR2 sequences are MNHEY and SVGEGT. Trimming took off 6 bases at V and 6 bases at J, with 15 bases between the two ends. The CDR3 totals 13 residues. This CDR3 reads CASSSFSASEQYF. CDR3 in DNA: TGTGCCAGCAGCTCGTTTTCCGCTAGCGAGCAGTACTTC.

This chain links TRBV24-1 with TRBJ1-2, with D possibly matching TRBD1 (5 bases). Germline CDR1 reads KGHDR; CDR2 reads SFDVKD. Trimming pared 4 bases from V and 3 bases from J, leaving 8 bases between. The CDR3 is 13 amino acids. The CDR3 sequence: CATSDTGDYGYTF. As DNA, the CDR3 is TGTGCCACCAGTGACACGGGGGACTATGGCTACACCTTC.

The chain is built from TRBV18 and TRBJ2-2, with TRBD2 identical over 11 bases. J gave up 4 bases and V 5 bases, and 12 bases lay outside the gene matches. In germline, CDR1 is KGHSH, CDR2 LQKENI. The CDR3 is 18 amino acids. CDR3 bases: TGTGCCAGCTCAACGAGGGAAACTAGCGGGAGCTCCACCGGGGAGCTGTTTTTT. This encodes CASSTRETSGSSTGELFF. The full variable domain, its missing parts supplied by reference TRBV18 and TRBJ2-2, is NAGVMQNPRHLVRRRGQEARLRCSPMKGHSHVYWYRQLPEEGLKFMVYLQKENIIDESGMPKERFSAEFPKEGPSILRIQQVVRGDSAAYFCASSTRETSGSSTGELFFGEGSRLTVL.

The V gene is TRBV27, the J gene TRBJ2-3, with D possibly TRBD2 on 5 matching bases. Germline V gene lookup returns CDR1 MNHEY and CDR2 SMNVEV (reference sequence). This CDR3 has 16 residues. The V gene lost 7 bases and the J gene lost 3 bases, with 20 bases spanning the gap. The chain's CDR3 is CASNTRIQSSTDTQYF. DNA for the CDR3: TGTGCCAGCAACACTAGGATTCAGTCGTCGACAGATACGCAGTATTTT.

The chain links TRBV28 to TRBJ1-2; the D is unclear. Trimming stripped 3 bases from V and 2 bases from J, with 4 bases between. The germline CDR1 and CDR2 sequences are MDHEN and SYDVKM. The CDR3 is made up of 12 amino acids. The CDR3 DNA reads as TGTGCCAGCAGTTTTTCGAACTATGGCTACACCTTC. Its protein is CASSFSNYGYTF.

J is TRBJ1-2 and V is TRBV7-2; perhaps TRBD1 as D (5 bases). The CDR3 loop spans 14 amino acids. Germline lookup yields CDR1 SGHTA and CDR2 FQGNSA. Trimming took off 2 bases at V and 6 bases at J, with 13 bases between the two ends. CDR3 protein: CASSLLSSRDGYTF. As DNA, the CDR3 is TGTGCCAGCAGCTTACTTTCGTCCAGGGATGGCTACACCTTC. The whole variable domain, filled in from reference TRBV7-2 and TRBJ1-2, reads GAGVSQSPSNKVTEKGKDVELRCDPISGHTALYWYRQSLGQGLEFLIYFQGNSAPDKSGLPSDRFSAERTGGSVSTLTIQRTQQEDSAVYLCASSLLSSRDGYTFGSGTRLTVV.

The rearrangement uses TRBV7-6 and TRBJ1-5; D unresolved. Trimming left V 5 bases short and J 3 bases short, with 8 bases between. The CDR3 runs to 13 residues. Germline V gene lookup returns CDR1 SGHVS and CDR2 FNYEAQ. In DNA form, the CDR3 reads TGTGCCAGCAGCCGCGGGGACAATCAGCCCCAGCATTTT. It codes for CASSRGDNQPQHF.

The rearrangement joins TRBV5-3 to TRBJ2-3; the match to TRBD2 covers 8 bases. TRBV5-3 counts as an open reading frame of uncertain function. The length of the CDR3 is 11 residues. Unmatched junction bases numbered 8, after V lost 6 bases and J lost 14 bases. The CDR3 sequence is CARKGGRYRYF. CDR3 in DNA: TGTGCCAGAAAGGGCGGGAGGTATAGGTATTTT.